These 19 T cell receptor beta chains were all obtained from the same sample, sequenced in a study of cytomegalovirus exposure and HLA in healthy donors. The primer mix had 60 Vbeta and 13 Jbeta primers. Here immunoSEQ multiplex PCR was the method, and the copy in TCRdb shows in-frame clones only, minus some. The sample holds fewer than 45,000 clones. Sequencing was done on a sample of PBMCs. Receptor source: a woman aged 30 to 39 in good health and CMV-seronegative.

The chain is built from TRBV4-1 and TRBJ1-6; the D gene is possibly TRBD1 (5 bases). V gave up 0 bases and J gave up 7 bases, with 7 bases separating them. The V gene's germline CDR1 is MGHRA and CDR2 YSYEKL. This CDR3 has 14 residues. CDR3 loop: CASSQDRQNSPLHF. In nucleotides, the CDR3 is TGCGCCAGCAGCCAAGACCGACAGAATTCACCCCTCCACTTT.

The rearrangement links TRBV4-1 to TRBJ1-1; 7 bases align to TRBD1. The V gene's germline CDR1 is MGHRA and CDR2 YSYEKL. The V and J ends lost 2 bases and 5 bases, in that order; junction bases with no gene match: 8. The CDR3 contains 15 residues. CDR3 amino acids: CASSQHYRGVTEAFF. As DNA, the CDR3 is TGCGCCAGCAGCCAACATTACAGGGGTGTGACTGAAGCTTTCTTT.

V is TRBV10-3 and J is TRBJ2-7, with D maybe TRBD1 (6 bases). V lost 5 bases to trimming and J lost 4 bases, with 15 bases between them. In germline, CDR1 is ENHRY, CDR2 SYGVKD. The CDR3 totals 14 residues. CDR3 amino acids: CAISPRTAVYEQYF. CDR3 DNA: TGTGCCATCAGTCCAAGGACAGCCGTATACGAGCAGTACTTC.

V and J are TRBV6-6 and TRBJ2-7, with 13 nucleotides matching TRBD2. Looked up from germline, CDR1 is MNHNY and CDR2 is SVGAGI (reference sequence). The CDR3 sequence is 16 residues long. The V segment lost 5 bases and the J segment 5 bases; nucleotides outside the gene matches: 9. CDR3 loop: CASSPRTSGSADEQYF. The CDR3 nucleotides are TGTGCCAGCAGTCCGCGGACTAGCGGGAGTGCGGACGAGCAGTACTTC.

The chain employs TRBV5-1 and TRBJ1-1; 10 nucleotides line up with TRBD1. Germline lookup yields CDR1 SGHRS and CDR2 YFSETQ. V gave up 3 bases and J gave up 10 bases; unmatched junction bases: 12. This CDR3 spans 15 amino acids. The chain's CDR3 is CASSSPPGQGRGAFF. CDR3 in DNA: TGCGCCAGCAGCTCACCTCCGGGACAGGGGAGAGGAGCTTTCTTT.

The rearrangement uses TRBV19 and TRBJ1-1; D is uncertain. CDR1 is LNHDA, CDR2 SQIVND, per germline (reference sequence). V lost 3 bases, J lost 7 bases, and 15 bases lay in between. This CDR3 region has 14 residues. CDR3 loop: CASSIPRVANEAFF. CDR3 bases: TGTGCCAGTAGTATCCCCCGGGTCGCCAATGAAGCTTTCTTT.

This rearrangement joins TRBV30 to TRBJ1-1; unclear D gene. Trimming shortened V by 4 bases and J by 5 bases, and 8 bases separated the two germline ends. Looked up from germline, CDR1 is GTSNPN and CDR2 is SVGIG (reference sequence). The CDR3 is 11 amino acids. The CDR3 loop reads CAWTVQTEAFF. For the CDR3, the DNA is TGTGCCTGGACAGTGCAAACTGAAGCTTTCTTT.

The chain has TRBV13 and TRBJ2-7; 12 bases fit TRBD2. This CDR3 has 14 residues. Germline V gene lookup returns CDR1 PRHDT and CDR2 FYEKMQ (reference sequence). After removal of 5 bases from V and 8 bases from J, the junction contained 7 bases not matched to a gene. CDR3: CASSTDLAGGQQYF. In nucleotides, the CDR3 is TGTGCCAGCAGCACTGATCTAGCGGGAGGGCAGCAGTACTTC. Complete variable domain (other parts from reference TRBV13 and TRBJ2-7): AAGVIQSPRHLIKEKRETATLKCYPIPRHDTVYWYQQGPGQDPQFLISFYEKMQSDKGSIPDRFSAQQFSDYHSELNMSSLELGDSALYFCASSTDLAGGQQYFGPGTRLTVT.

This chain links TRBV2 with TRBJ2-2; the D gene is possibly TRBD1 (5 bases). CDR1 SNHLY and CDR2 FYNNEI come from the germline V gene. The CDR3 spans 13 residues. V was cut by 3 bases and J by 5 bases, with 7 bases left in between. CDR3 sequence: CASSEGRTGELFF. Here the CDR3 DNA reads TGTGCCAGCAGTGAGGGGCGGACCGGGGAGCTGTTTTTT.

DNA of the CDR3: TGTGCCAGCCAACAGGGATTGGGCACTGAAGCTTTCTTT. Amino acids: CASQQGLGTEAFF. The chain combines TRBV18 with TRBJ1-1; a weak D match, TRBD1 (6 bases). Per the germline V gene, CDR1 is KGHSH and CDR2 is LQKENI. Trimming removed 8 bases from V and 4 bases from J, with 14 bases in between. This CDR3 has 13 residues.

The J gene is TRBJ2-5, the V gene TRBV4-1; D is possibly TRBD2 (6 bases). The CDR3 runs to 16 residues. The V and J ends lost 1 base and 5 bases respectively, with 17 bases between them. CDR1 and CDR2 (germline): MGHRA, YSYEKL. CDR3 amino acids: CASSQGRGGKLETQYF. CDR3 sequence (DNA): TGCGCCAGCAGCCAAGGACGGGGCGGGAAGTTGGAGACCCAGTACTTC.

This chain uses TRBV28 with TRBJ1-5; D might be TRBD1 (6 bases). Germline V gene lookup returns CDR1 MDHEN and CDR2 SYDVKM. The V end lost 2 bases, the J end lost 0 bases, and 14 bases lay between the germline ends. The CDR3 contains 17 residues. The CDR3 loop is CASSLPGTPYSNQPQHF. In nucleotides, the CDR3 is TGTGCCAGCAGTTTACCCGGGACACCATATAGCAATCAGCCCCAGCATTTT. The variable domain in full, with the rest retrieved from reference TRBV28 and TRBJ1-5, is DVKVTQSSRYLVKRTGEKVFLECVQDMDHENMFWYRQDPGLGLRLIYFSYDVKMKEKGDIPEGYSVSREKKERFSLILESASTNQTSMYLCASSLPGTPYSNQPQHFGDGTRLSIL.

The CDR3 sequence: CASSPMGQGAHGYTF. The CDR3 nucleotides are TGTGCCAGCAGCCCCATGGGACAGGGGGCCCACGGCTACACCTTC. J is TRBJ1-2 and V is TRBV11-2, with 12 bases lining up with TRBD1. The length of the CDR3 is 15 residues. Germline CDR1 and CDR2: SGHAT and FQNNGV. Losses at the gene ends were 5 bases for V and 8 bases for J; bases not matched to a gene: 9.

The V call is TRBV6-6, the J call TRBJ1-1, with unresolved D. Per germline, CDR1 MNHNY and CDR2 SVGAGI (reference sequence). Trimming took 5 bases from V and 0 from J, leaving 7 bases between them. The CDR3 totals 13 residues. The CDR3, as DNA: TGTGCCAGCAGTCCGTACTTGAACACTGAAGCTTTCTTT. Translating gives CASSPYLNTEAFF.

The rearrangement joins TRBV6-5 to TRBJ2-5; D not resolved. CDR1 MNHEY and CDR2 SVGAGI come from the germline V gene. V was pared by 4 bases and J by 5 bases, with 11 bases between. This CDR3 has 13 amino acids. CDR3 region: CASSLTGWETQYF. CDR3 in DNA: TGTGCCAGCAGTTTGACCGGGTGGGAGACCCAGTACTTC.

The rearrangement links TRBV4-3 to TRBJ2-1; TRBD1 aligns across 7 bases. V trimming: 4 bases; J trimming: 4 bases; junction bases outside the gene matches: 13. The germline gives CDR1 LGHNA, CDR2 YSLEER. This CDR3 comprises 17 residues. The CDR3 DNA is TGCGCCAGCAGCCCCGGAGCCGGGACAGCATATTACAATGAGCAGTTCTTC. This encodes CASSPGAGTAYYNEQFF.

Turning to this clone: Sequence at one end of the junction differs from germline and may be a read error. J is TRBJ1-3 and V is TRBV28, with D tentatively TRBD1 (5 bases). Germline V gene data show CDR1 as MDHEN and CDR2 as SYDVKM. This CDR3 comprises 14 residues. CDR3 DNA sequence: TGTGCCAGCAGTTTAGGACTCCGGCCAAGAACCGGGGGTTTT. Amino acids: CASSLGLRPRTGGF.

The rearrangement joins TRBV7-2 to TRBJ1-1; D not certain. The CDR3 has 13 residues. CDR1 SGHTA and CDR2 FQGNSA come from the germline V gene. V lost 2 bases to trimming and J lost 1 base, with 5 bases between them. In DNA form, the CDR3 reads TGTGCCAGCAGCTTAAACAAGAACACTGAAGCTTTCTTT. This sequence encodes CASSLNKNTEAFF.

For the CDR3, the DNA is TGTGCCAGCAGTCGCGGGACAGGGGCCTCGTTCCCATATTTT. This encodes CASSRGTGASFPYF. This chain connects TRBV5-8 to TRBJ1-3; TRBD1 agrees at 10 bases. The V gene end was trimmed by 5 bases and the J gene end by 15 bases; junction bases not matched to a gene: 14. CDR3 length: 14 amino acids. From germline, CDR1 is SGHTS and CDR2 YDEGEE.